The 20 T cell receptor beta chains below come from one sample, sequenced in a study of blood T cells in healthy people across ages. Then a second PCR, running roughly 7 to 11 cycles, was carried out with a sample-barcoded 5' primer and a J-beta primer mix. TCRdb ran MiXCR on the 5' RACE reads and lists one entry per CDR3 protein. The table lists about 1.4 million distinct CDR3 sequences, around 59% of them singletons. Sequenced material: blood. Receptors originate from a man between 18 and 35 years old in good health.

The rearrangement links TRBV25-1 to TRBJ2-5; D is perhaps TRBD1 (6 bases). CDR1 is MGHDK and CDR2 is SYGVNS in the germline V gene. CDR3 size: 14 residues. Deletions cut 3 bases from V and 2 bases from J, with 10 bases between. The CDR3 reads CASSEDSIQETQYF. CDR3 in DNA: TGTGCCAGCAGTGAGGACAGTATACAAGAGACCCAGTACTTC.

This clonotype has ten or more counts. The chain employs TRBV5-1 and TRBJ2-1, with a weak D call TRBD2 (5 bases). Germline CDR1 reads SGHRS; CDR2 reads YFSETQ. This CDR3 comprises 14 residues. V was clipped by 5 bases and J by 3 bases, with 12 bases between them. CDR3 in amino acids: CASSGASSYNEQFF. CDR3 coding DNA: TGCGCCAGCAGTGGTGCTAGCAGCTACAATGAGCAGTTCTTC.

The chain has TRBV9 and TRBJ2-5; no firm D call. The DNA end is more similar to TRBJ2-7, so the J call may be wrong. The germline CDR1 and CDR2 sequences are SGDLS and YYNGEE. This CDR3 is built from 13 residues. The CDR3 DNA reads TGTGCCAGCAGCGTAGGGAGTTTCGACGAGCAGTACTTC. This sequence encodes CASSVGSFDEQYF.

The genes are TRBV27 and TRBJ2-7; tentatively, D is TRBD2 (6 bases). The V end was cut by 2 bases, the J end by 3 bases, with 11 bases between. The CDR3 loop spans 14 amino acids. Germline CDR1 MNHEY, CDR2 SMNVEV (reference sequence). The CDR3 bases are TGTGCCAGCAGTTTAGGGGGAGGCTACTACGAGCAGTACTTC. Translating it yields CASSLGGGYYEQYF.

V usage is TRBV6-6 and J usage is TRBJ1-2; D not resolved. V was cut by 8 bases and J by 6 bases, with 10 bases left in between. The CDR3 totals 11 residues. CDR1 and CDR2 from the germline V gene are MNHNY and SVGAGI (reference sequence). CDR3 nucleotides: TGTGCCAGCGTAGAGGAGAATGGCTACACCTTC. Translated, it gives CASVEENGYTF.

The rearrangement uses TRBV4-1 and TRBJ2-5, with D perhaps matching TRBD2 (5 bases). Germline CDR1 is MGHRA and CDR2 is YSYEKL. Trimming removed 1 base at V and 5 bases at J, with 14 bases between. The CDR3 spans 15 residues. The CDR3 nucleotides are TGCGCCAGCAGCCAAGTGGCTAGCAGAGGGGAGACCCAGTACTTC. Protein: CASSQVASRGETQYF.

The chain employs TRBV14 and TRBJ2-3; 8 nucleotides line up with TRBD2. The CDR3 covers 17 residues. The germline CDR1 and CDR2 sequences are SGHDN and FVKESK. V lost 0 bases to trimming and J lost 2 bases; unmatched junction nucleotides: 7. For the CDR3, the DNA is TGTGCCAGCAGCCAAGATTGGCGGGGGGCCTACACAGATACGCAGTATTTT. Translating it yields CASSQDWRGAYTDTQYF. Full variable domain (outside the CDR3, taken from reference TRBV14 and TRBJ2-3): EAGVTQFPSHSVIEKGQTVTLRCDPISGHDNLYWYRRVMGKEIKFLLHFVKESKQDESGMPNNRFLAERTGGTYSTLKVQPAELEDSGVYFCASSQDWRGAYTDTQYFGPGTRLTVL.

This chain uses TRBV29-1 with TRBJ1-4; TRBD1 is a possible D gene (6 bases). Trimming shortened V by 4 bases and J by 7 bases, and 13 bases separated the two germline ends. The CDR3 contains 13 residues. CDR1 is SQVTM, CDR2 ANQGSEA, per germline. CDR3 sequence (DNA): TGCAGCGTTGGGACAGTTTTGGGTGAAAAACTGTTTTTT. This translates into CSVGTVLGEKLFF.

The chain couples TRBV28 to TRBJ2-5, with D tentatively TRBD1 or TRBD2 (5 bases each). The J call may be faulty, since TRBJ2-7 better matches the DNA end. Germline V gives CDR1 MDHEN, CDR2 SYDVKM. The CDR3 is 15 residues long. The CDR3 bases are TGTGCCAGCAGTACGCTAGGGACCCCACCTAACGAGCAGTACTTC. This codes for CASSTLGTPPNEQYF.

This clonotype was counted only a few times. This rearrangement joins TRBV12-5 to TRBJ2-3; D unresolved. Trimming shortened V by 1 base and J by 4 bases, and 9 bases separated the two germline ends. Germline V CDR1 and CDR2: LGHNT, FRNRAP. There are 14 residues in the CDR3. The CDR3 is CASGLADFADTQYF. The CDR3 coding sequence is TGTGCTAGTGGTTTGGCCGACTTCGCAGATACGCAGTATTTT.

The chain is built from TRBV20-1 and TRBJ1-5; D gene unclear. The V gene lost 7 bases and the J gene lost 3 bases, with 10 bases spanning the gap. The length of the CDR3 is 12 residues. CDR1 and CDR2 (germline): DFQATT, SNEGSKA (reference sequence). The chain's CDR3 is CSGRENNQPQHF. The CDR3 coding sequence is TGCAGTGGTAGGGAGAACAATCAGCCCCAGCATTTT.

In this sample, this clonotype turned up a few times. V is TRBV6-5 and J is TRBJ2-7, with 9 bases that match TRBD2. V dropped 5 bases and J dropped 0; count of bases not matched to a gene: 5. Germline V CDR1 and CDR2: MNHEY, SVGAGI. The CDR3 consists of 15 residues. CDR3 sequence: CASSRSGGNSYEQYF. CDR3 bases: TGTGCCAGCAGTCGTAGCGGGGGCAACTCCTACGAGCAGTACTTC.

This rearrangement joins TRBV30 to TRBJ2-3; D may be TRBD2 (6 bases). The CDR3 loop spans 14 amino acids. Looked up from germline, CDR1 is GTSNPN and CDR2 is SVGIG (reference sequence). V was shortened by 2 bases and J by 2 bases, with 11 bases between the two germline ends. The CDR3 coding sequence is TGTGCCTGGAGTAGAACGGGAGCCACAGATACGCAGTATTTT. Encoded protein: CAWSRTGATDTQYF.

J is TRBJ2-3 and V is TRBV27; no firm D call. The CDR3 runs to 15 residues. CDR1 is MNHEY and CDR2 is SMNVEV in the germline V gene (reference sequence). Trimming removed 4 bases at V and 1 base at J, with 12 bases between. The CDR3 sequence: CASSSSRPRTDTQYF. The DNA for the CDR3 is TGTGCCAGCAGTTCAAGCCGGCCGCGCACAGATACGCAGTATTTT.

The rearrangement links TRBV7-9 to TRBJ1-4; TRBD1 is a possible D gene (5 bases). Germline loops: CDR1 SEHNR, CDR2 FQNEAQ (reference sequence). This CDR3 spans 17 amino acids. The V and J ends lost 1 base and 0 bases respectively, with 12 bases between them. CDR3 region: CASSLGRDSATNEKLFF. DNA of the CDR3: TGTGCCAGCAGCTTAGGGCGTGACAGTGCAACTAATGAAAAACTGTTTTTT.

V is TRBV6-1 and J is TRBJ2-7, with D hard to call. The CDR3 is 12 amino acids. CDR1 and CDR2 from the germline V gene are MNHNS and SASEGT. V was trimmed by 9 bases and J by 3 bases, leaving 12 bases between them. CDR3 sequence reads: CASQGPFYEQYF. CDR3 in DNA: TGTGCCAGTCAAGGGCCCTTCTACGAGCAGTACTTC.

V gene TRBV7-2 combines with J gene TRBJ2-7, with D maybe TRBD2 (7 bases). The J call may be wrong; the DNA end is better matched by TRBJ2-5. The CDR3 totals 14 residues. CDR1 SGHTA and CDR2 FQGNSA come from the germline V gene. The CDR3 DNA reads as TGTGCCAGCAGTATCGGGGGGCTCGAAGAGACCCAGTACTTC. Residues: CASSIGGLEETQYF.

V gene TRBV6-5 combines with J gene TRBJ2-1; maybe TRBD2 (6 bases). This CDR3 region has 14 residues. Germline V gives CDR1 MNHEY, CDR2 SVGAGI. V was trimmed by 6 bases and J by 6 bases, leaving 15 bases between them. This chain's CDR3 is CASSFSGGSNEQFF. CDR3 nucleotides: TGTGCCAGCAGCTTCAGTGGGGGGTCCAATGAGCAGTTCTTC.

The chain has TRBV5-1 and TRBJ2-7; no clear D gene. V dropped 4 bases and J dropped 0 bases, with 20 bases sitting between them. Germline loops: CDR1 SGHRS, CDR2 YFSETQ. The CDR3 has 17 residues. The CDR3 region is CASSLVGISLTSYEQYF. Here the CDR3 DNA reads TGCGCCAGCAGCCTTGTCGGCATCTCCCTTACCTCCTACGAGCAGTACTTC.

This clonotype is a singleton in its sample. This rearrangement joins TRBV2 to TRBJ2-2; a possible D gene is TRBD1 (6 bases). Germline loops: CDR1 SNHLY, CDR2 FYNNEI. The CDR3 has 13 residues. The V and J ends lost 11 bases and 6 bases respectively, with 16 bases between them. This CDR3 is CAVPMQGPGELFF. The DNA of the CDR3 is TGTGCCGTACCAATGCAGGGGCCCGGGGAGCTGTTTTTT.